One sample yielded the 9 T cell receptor beta chains listed below, sequenced in a study of T cell clonotyping in hematopoietic cell transplantation. Data came from immunoSEQ multiplex PCR; TCRdb stores just in-frame clones and leaves some out. The profile shows approximately 10,000 clones, around 93% of them singletons. The material sequenced was peripheral blood mononuclear cells. Source of these receptors: a woman between 50 and 59 years old in good health. Some clones in this sample may be carry-over from other donors' samples.

The V gene is TRBV9, the J gene TRBJ1-2; possibly TRBD1 for D (5 bases). Trimming shortened V by 4 bases and J by 8 bases, and 21 bases separated the two germline ends. CDR1 and CDR2 from the germline V gene are SGDLS and YYNGEE. The length of the CDR3 is 15 residues. The CDR3 DNA sequence: TGTGCCAGCAGCTGGGGGGTTAACGGGGCAGGAGGCTACACCTTC. This codes for CASSWGVNGAGGYTF.

V is TRBV9 and J is TRBJ1-1; perhaps TRBD1 as D (6 bases). The CDR3 contains 14 residues. With 0 bases removed from V and 5 bases from J, the gap between germline ends came to 11 bases. Germline CDR1 is SGDLS and CDR2 is YYNGEE. The CDR3 sequence is CASSVGPGETEAFF. DNA of the CDR3: TGTGCCAGCAGCGTAGGCCCAGGGGAGACTGAAGCTTTCTTT.

V is TRBV6-5 and J is TRBJ2-1; tentative D call: TRBD2 (6 bases). Trimming pared 2 bases from V and 7 bases from J, leaving 12 bases between. This CDR3 is 14 amino acids long. Germline CDR1 and CDR2: MNHEY and SVGAGI. CDR3: CASSYGRGRNEQFF. DNA for the CDR3: TGTGCCAGCAGTTACGGTAGAGGGAGGAATGAGCAGTTCTTC.

The chain combines TRBV7-3 with TRBJ2-3; tentative D call: TRBD2 (5 bases). This CDR3 is 13 amino acids long. The V end was cut by 1 base, the J end by 8 bases, with 10 bases between. CDR1 is SGHTA, CDR2 FQGTGA, per germline. CDR3 in amino acids: CASSLIGVGTQYF. In DNA form, the CDR3 reads TGTGCCAGCAGCTTAATCGGGGTCGGTACGCAGTATTTT.

This clone was seen only once. The gene calls are TRBV25-1 and TRBJ2-5; 9 bases align to TRBD2. From germline, CDR1 is MGHDK and CDR2 SYGVNS. The CDR3 covers 16 residues. V was clipped by 3 bases and J by 5 bases; unmatched bases: 10. CDR3 coding DNA: TGTGCCAGCAGTGAGTCCGGTAGCGGGGGCGGGGAGACCCAGTACTTC. It translates to CASSESGSGGGETQYF.

The chain joins TRBV19 to TRBJ2-1, with D possibly TRBD1 on 7 matching bases. CDR1 is LNHDA and CDR2 is SQIVND in the germline V gene (reference sequence). The length of the CDR3 is 14 residues. Trimming removed 3 bases at V and 7 bases at J, with 13 bases between. The CDR3 bases are TGTGCCAGTAGTATGGCAGGGGGGTGGAATGAGCAGTTCTTC. Its translation is CASSMAGGWNEQFF.

The chain couples TRBV7-9 to TRBJ1-1; the D is unclear. This CDR3 is built from 16 residues. In germline, CDR1 is SEHNR, CDR2 FQNEAQ (reference sequence). The V gene lost 5 bases and the J gene lost 0 bases, with 16 bases spanning the gap. This CDR3 reads CASSLPNRIMNTEAFF. DNA for the CDR3: TGTGCCAGCAGCCTCCCGAATCGAATAATGAACACTGAAGCTTTCTTT.

This chain uses TRBV5-1 with TRBJ2-1; no definite D call. The CDR3 runs to 16 residues. Germline V gives CDR1 SGHRS, CDR2 YFSETQ. V was shortened by 1 base and J by 0 bases, with 11 bases between the two germline ends. CDR3 DNA: TGCGCCAGCAGCTTGAGTGCCCGTAACTCCTACAATGAGCAGTTCTTC. Protein: CASSLSARNSYNEQFF.

The chain couples TRBV7-9 to TRBJ2-3; D remains unclear. V lost 7 bases and J lost 5, with 7 bases in between. Germline lookup yields CDR1 SEHNR and CDR2 FQNEAQ (reference sequence). The CDR3 sequence is 11 residues long. The CDR3, as DNA: TGTGCCAGCACCGATCTAGATACGCAGTATTTT. The encoded protein is CASTDLDTQYF.